This T cell receptor beta chain comes out of a study of graft-versus-host responses after intestinal transplantation. Study-wide background: Recipients received multivisceral, liver-intestinal, or isolated intestinal transplants.

V lost 0 bases and J lost 7, with 7 bases in between. The length of the CDR3 is 14 residues. Germline V gene data show CDR1 as SGHNT and CDR2 as YENEEA. Sequencing was performed with immunoSEQ multiplex PCR; in TCRdb, only in-frame clones are kept and a portion is missing. Here the sample spans 88,000 or so clones, almost 90% being singletons. With respect to this clone: Its antigen is unidentified.

The sequence derives from a human donor who received an intestinal transplant. The rearrangement links TRBV11-3 to TRBJ1-6; weak D call: TRBD1 (6 bases). The material sequenced was unstimulated CD4+ T cells sorted from spleen or lymph node cells, taken before intestinal transplant. CDR3 in amino acids: CASSLDGQNSPLHF. CDR3 coding DNA: TGTGCCAGCAGCTTAGACGGACAGAATTCACCCCTCCACTTT.